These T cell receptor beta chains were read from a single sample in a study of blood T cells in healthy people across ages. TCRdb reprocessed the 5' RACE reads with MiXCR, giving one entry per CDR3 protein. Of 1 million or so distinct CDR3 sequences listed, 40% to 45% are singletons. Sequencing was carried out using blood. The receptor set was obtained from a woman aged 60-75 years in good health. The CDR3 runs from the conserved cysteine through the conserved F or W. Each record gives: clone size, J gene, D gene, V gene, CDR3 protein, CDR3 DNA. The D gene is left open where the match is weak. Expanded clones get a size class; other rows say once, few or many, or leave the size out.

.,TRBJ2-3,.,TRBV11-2,CASSSVFEGTDTQYF,TGTGCCAGCAGCTCGGTTTTTGAAGGCACAGATACGCAGTATTTT
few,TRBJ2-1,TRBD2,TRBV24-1,CATSPGLAPYNEQFF,TGTGCCACCAGTCCCGGACTAGCTCCCTACAATGAGCAGTTCTTC
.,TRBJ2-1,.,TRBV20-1,CSARVILPNHNEQFF,TGCAGTGCTAGAGTGATCCTTCCGAACCACAATGAGCAGTTCTTC
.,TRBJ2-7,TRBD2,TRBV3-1,CASSQVSGRANEQYF,TGTGCCAGCAGCCAAGTTAGCGGGAGGGCGAACGAGCAGTACTTC
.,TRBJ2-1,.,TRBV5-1,CASKPQGGSSYNEQFF,TGCGCCAGCAAACCACAAGGGGGGAGCTCCTACAATGAGCAGTTCTTC
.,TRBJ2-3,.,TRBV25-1,CASSEARPTDTQYF,TGTGCCAGCAGTGAAGCCCGACCTACAGATACGCAGTATTTT
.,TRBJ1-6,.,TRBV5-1,CASSWANNSPLHF,TGCGCCAGCAGCTGGGCCAATAATTCACCCCTCCACTTT
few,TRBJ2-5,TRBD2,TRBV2,CASSDLLANQETQYF,TGTGCCAGCAGTGACCTACTAGCGAACCAAGAGACCCAGTACTTC
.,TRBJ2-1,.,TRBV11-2,CASSLTLFRDNKQETQFF,TGTGCCAGCAGCTTAACTTTATTCCGGGACAACAAACAAGAGACCCAGTTCTTC
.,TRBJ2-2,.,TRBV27,CASSDTQNTGELFF,TGTGCCAGCAGCGACACACAGAACACCGGGGAGCTGTTTTTT
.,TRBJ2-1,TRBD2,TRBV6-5,CASSYSAGEVYNEQFF,TGTGCCAGCAGTTACTCAGCGGGGGAGGTCTACAATGAGCAGTTCTTC
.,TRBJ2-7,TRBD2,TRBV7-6,CASRPLAGGRGEQYF,TGTGCCAGCAGGCCTCTAGCGGGAGGTCGGGGCGAGCAGTACTTC
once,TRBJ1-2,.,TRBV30,CAWGQAGLANYGYTF,TGTGCCTGGGGACAAGCGGGACTAGCTAACTATGGCTACACCTTC
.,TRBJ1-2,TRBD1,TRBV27,CASSPLPGQDSGYTF,TGTGCCAGCAGTCCCCTCCCCGGACAGGACAGTGGCTACACCTTC
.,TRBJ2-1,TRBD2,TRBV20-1,CSAQREGSYNEQFF,TGCAGTGCTCAGCGGGAGGGCTCCTACAATGAGCAGTTCTTC
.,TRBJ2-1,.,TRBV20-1,CSASMAGLAYNEQFF,TGCAGTGCTAGTATGGCAGGGCTTGCCTACAATGAGCAGTTCTTC
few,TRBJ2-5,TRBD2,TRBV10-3,CAISESTSGRLKETQYF,TGTGCCATCAGTGAGTCGACTAGCGGGAGGCTGAAAGAGACCCAGTACTTC
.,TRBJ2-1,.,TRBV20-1,CSARDGGEQFF,TGCAGTGCTAGAGATGGGGGTGAGCAGTTCTTC
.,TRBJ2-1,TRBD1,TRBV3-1,CASSQDNRGNEQFF,TGTGCCAGCAGCCAGGATAACAGGGGCAATGAGCAGTTCTTC
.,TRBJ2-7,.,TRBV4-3,CASSQDKTGKLYEQYF,TGCGCCAGCAGCCAAGATAAGACAGGAAAGTTGTACGAGCAGTACTTC
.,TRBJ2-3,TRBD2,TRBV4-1,CASSQEGSGGTVGTQYF,TGCGCCAGCAGCCAAGAGGGTAGCGGGGGTACTGTGGGTACGCAGTATTTT
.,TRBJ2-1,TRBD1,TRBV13,CASSSRDRVEHYNEQFF,TGTGCCAGCAGTTCAAGAGACAGGGTAGAACACTACAATGAGCAGTTCTTC
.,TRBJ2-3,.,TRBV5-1,CVSRHPDRTDTQYF,TGCGTCAGCAGACACCCCGACAGGACAGATACGCAGTATTTT
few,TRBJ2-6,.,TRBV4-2,CASSPASSGANVLTF,TGTGCCAGCAGCCCGGCTTCATCTGGGGCCAACGTCCTGACTTTC
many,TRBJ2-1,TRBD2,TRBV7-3,CASSLREGAEQFF,TGTGCCAGCAGCTTAAGGGAGGGTGCTGAGCAGTTCTTC
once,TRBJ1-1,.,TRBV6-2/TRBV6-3,CASSYLIGVEAFF,TGTGCCAGCAGTTACTTGATCGGGGTTGAAGCTTTCTTT
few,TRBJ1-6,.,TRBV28,CASLQTAESSPLHF,TGTGCCAGCCTCCAAACGGCAGAATCTTCACCCCTCCACTTT
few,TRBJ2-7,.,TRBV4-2,CASSQDRGAFREQYF,TGTGCCAGCAGCCAAGACAGGGGAGCCTTTCGCGAGCAGTACTTC
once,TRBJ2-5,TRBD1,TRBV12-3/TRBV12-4,CASRGPGQEEETQYF,TGTGCCAGCAGGGGACCGGGACAGGAAGAAGAGACCCAGTACTTC
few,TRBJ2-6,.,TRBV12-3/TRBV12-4,CASSPTPGAGANVLTF,TGTGCCAGCAGTCCAACGCCGGGAGCTGGGGCCAACGTCCTGACTTTC
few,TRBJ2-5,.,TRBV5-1,CASSWDVEETQYF,TGCGCCAGCAGCTGGGACGTAGAAGAGACCCAGTACTTC
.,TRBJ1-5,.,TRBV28,CASRKTVSNNQPQHF,TGTGCCAGCAGGAAGACTGTCAGCAACAATCAGCCCCAGCATTTT
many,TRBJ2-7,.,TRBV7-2,CASSRSVGNSYEQYF,TGTGCCAGCAGCCGGAGTGTGGGGAACTCCTACGAGCAGTACTTC
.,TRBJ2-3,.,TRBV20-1,CSAGPATDTQYF,TGCAGTGCTGGACCCGCAACAGATACGCAGTATTTT
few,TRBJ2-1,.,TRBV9,CASSVAKTESRSYNEQFF,TGTGCCAGCAGCGTAGCTAAAACCGAGAGTAGGTCCTACAATGAGCAGTTCTTC
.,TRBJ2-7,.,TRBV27,CASSLYSVGHRAYEQYF,TGTGCCAGCAGTTTATACTCGGTAGGGCACAGAGCCTACGAGCAGTACTTC
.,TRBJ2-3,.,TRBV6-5,CASSYLPTEGRTPSGDTQYF,TGTGCCAGCAGTTACTTACCTACCGAGGGAAGGACTCCAAGTGGAGATACGCAGTATTTT
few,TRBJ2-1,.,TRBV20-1,CSARDTPWREQFF,TGCAGTGCTAGAGATACCCCATGGCGTGAGCAGTTCTTC
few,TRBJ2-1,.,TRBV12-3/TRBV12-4,CASNQAGEQFF,TGTGCCAGCAACCAGGCGGGTGAGCAGTTCTTC
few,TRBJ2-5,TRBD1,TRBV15,CATSSPGQGIETQYF,TGTGCCACCAGCAGCCCGGGACAGGGGATAGAGACCCAGTACTTC
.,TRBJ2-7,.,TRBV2,CASSAGLEYYEQYF,TGTGCCAGCAGCGCGGGACTTGAATACTACGAGCAGTACTTC
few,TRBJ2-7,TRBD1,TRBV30,CAWSGWDRGYEQYF,TGTGCCTGGAGTGGGTGGGACAGGGGCTACGAGCAGTACTTC
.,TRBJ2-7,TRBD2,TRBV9,CASSEGLAASYEQYF,TGTGCCAGCAGCGAGGGACTAGCGGCCTCCTACGAGCAGTACTTC
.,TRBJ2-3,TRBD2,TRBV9,CASSARTSGRALSDTQYF,TGTGCCAGCAGCGCCCGGACTAGCGGGAGGGCCCTCTCAGATACGCAGTATTTT
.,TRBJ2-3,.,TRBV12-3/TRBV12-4,CASSLRADGEYF,TGTGCCAGCAGTCTCCGAGCGGATGGGGAGTATTTT
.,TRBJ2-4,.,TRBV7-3,CASSVTPLDIQYF,TGTGCCAGCAGCGTAACCCCACTGGACATTCAGTACTTC
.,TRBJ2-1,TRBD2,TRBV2,CASSKSGNNNEQFF,TGTGCCAGCAGTAAGAGCGGGAACAACAATGAGCAGTTCTTC
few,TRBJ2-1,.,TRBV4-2,CASSQELVGANEQFF,TGTGCCAGCAGCCAAGAGTTAGTGGGCGCCAATGAGCAGTTCTTC